This passage covers 20 T cell receptor beta chains from one sample sequenced in a study of blood T cell repertoires in COVID-19. The assay was immunoSEQ multiplex PCR, and TCRdb's table has in-frame clones only and misses some. The table includes about 260,000 clones, 88% detected once. Specimen: peripheral blood. The receptor source for this set is a woman in her 70s with COVID-19, enrolled during active disease.

This chain joins TRBV10-2 and TRBJ1-1; no definite D call. CDR3 length: 12 amino acids. Germline values: CDR1 WSHSY, CDR2 SAAADI. Between the trimmed V and J ends, which lost 5 bases and 1 base, there was a span of 5 bases. CDR3 coding DNA: TGCGCCAGCAGTAGTAGGAACACTGAAGCTTTCTTT. Its protein product is CASSSRNTEAFF.

Notes on this clone: The junction differs from germline at one of its ends, possibly a read error. The V call is TRBV27, the J call TRBJ1-5; 7 nucleotides align to TRBD1. The CDR3 loop spans 14 amino acids. From germline, CDR1 is MNHEY and CDR2 SMNVEV (reference sequence). DNA of the CDR3: TGTGCCAGCAATTTAGGGGGCGCGGATCAGCCCCAGCATTTT. It is translated as CASNLGGADQPQHF.

The chain couples TRBV6-2 or TRBV6-3 to TRBJ1-2; a possible D gene is TRBD1 (6 bases). Germline lookup yields CDR1 MNHEY and CDR2 SVGEGT. The length of the CDR3 is 16 residues. Between the trimmed V and J ends, which lost 0 bases and 5 bases, there was a span of 16 bases. The CDR3 DNA reads as TGTGCCAGCAGTTACTCGGGACAAGCGATAATTTATGGCTACACCTTC. Protein sequence: CASSYSGQAIIYGYTF.

The chain is built from TRBV5-1 and TRBJ2-7, with TRBD2 as a possible D gene (6 bases). Germline values: CDR1 SGHRS, CDR2 YFSETQ. Trimming left V 4 bases short and J 0 bases short, with 14 bases between. This CDR3 contains 15 residues. The CDR3 DNA is TGCGCCAGCAGCCGAACGGGACTTGACTCCTACGAGCAGTACTTC. It translates to CASSRTGLDSYEQYF.

The chain employs TRBV7-3 and TRBJ2-1, with 8 bases fitting TRBD2. Germline assignment: CDR1 SGHTA and CDR2 FQGTGA. CDR3 length: 18 residues. J lost 5 bases, V lost 5 bases, and 17 bases had no gene match. The CDR3 coding sequence is TGTGCCAGCAGCCCGCTACCGCGAGGGGCGGGAGGAAACAATGAGCAGTTCTTC. It yields the protein CASSPLPRGAGGNNEQFF.

V and J are TRBV12-5 and TRBJ2-1; no clear D gene. The ends were cut back, 0 bases at V and 4 bases at J, with 4 bases in the middle. CDR1 and CDR2 (germline): LGHNT, FRNRAP. This CDR3 is built from 13 residues. The CDR3 sequence is CASGLVHYNEQFF. Here the CDR3 DNA reads TGTGCTAGTGGTTTGGTACATTACAATGAGCAGTTCTTC.

This sequence joins TRBV27 and TRBJ1-5, with TRBD1 matching over 8 bases. Looked up from germline, CDR1 is MNHEY and CDR2 is SMNVEV (reference sequence). The CDR3 runs to 15 residues. V dropped 6 bases and J dropped 0; count of bases not matched to a gene: 4. Written as DNA, the CDR3 is TGTGCCAGCAGAGTAACAGGGGGTAGCAATCAGCCCCAGCATTTT. Its translation: CASRVTGGSNQPQHF.

The genes are TRBV10-3 and TRBJ1-2, with 7 nucleotides matching TRBD1. This CDR3 is 15 amino acids long. V lost 5 bases and J lost 6; bases outside the gene matches: 12. CDR1 is ENHRY and CDR2 is SYGVKD in the germline V gene. The CDR3 region is CAISPAEGAIDGYTF. Here the CDR3 DNA reads TGTGCCATCAGTCCCGCGGAGGGGGCAATAGATGGCTACACCTTC.

This rearrangement joins TRBV5-1 to TRBJ2-5; 13 nucleotides agree with TRBD2. V lost 4 bases to trimming and J lost 5 bases; unmatched junction nucleotides: 5. Germline lookup yields CDR1 SGHRS and CDR2 YFSETQ. CDR3 size: 15 residues. CDR3 coding DNA: TGCGCCAGCAGCCCAGGGACTAGCGGGACGGAGACCCAGTACTTC. This translates into CASSPGTSGTETQYF. Drawing the rest from reference TRBV5-1 and TRBJ2-5, the complete variable domain is KAGVTQTPRYLIKTRGQQVTLSCSPISGHRSVSWYQQTPGQGLQFLFEYFSETQRNKGNFPGRFSGRQFSNSRSEMNVSTLELGDSALYLCASSPGTSGTETQYFGPGTRLLVL.

This chain uses TRBV18 with TRBJ2-7; TRBD1 might be the D (5 bases). Trimming stripped 3 bases from V and 1 base from J, with 16 bases between. Germline lookup yields CDR1 KGHSH and CDR2 LQKENI. The CDR3 is 16 amino acids. The CDR3 coding sequence is TGTGCCAGCTCACCTGGGGCAGGCCAACTTTCCTACGAGCAGTACTTC. Translating it yields CASSPGAGQLSYEQYF.

This chain connects TRBV7-3 to TRBJ2-7, with 10 bases lining up with TRBD1. This CDR3 is built from 15 residues. The V gene end was trimmed by 1 base and the J gene end by 2 bases; junction bases not matched to a gene: 2. In germline, CDR1 is SGHTA, CDR2 FQGTGA. CDR3 residues: CASSLRDRGPYEQYF. In DNA, the CDR3 is TGTGCCAGCAGCTTAAGGGACAGGGGACCCTACGAGCAGTACTTC.

The rearrangement joins TRBV9 to TRBJ2-1, with 9 positions matching TRBD2. The CDR3 spans 16 residues. Germline lookup yields CDR1 SGDLS and CDR2 YYNGEE. V dropped 3 bases and J dropped 0; count of bases not matched to a gene: 4. In nucleotides, the CDR3 is TGTGCCAGCAGCGCCCTAGCGGGGATCTCCTACAATGAGCAGTTCTTC. This encodes CASSALAGISYNEQFF.

As to this clone: The DNA is omitted, as the CDR3 cannot be located on it reliably, and the CDR3 follows TCRdb's listing. V and J are TRBV27 and TRBJ2-5; the D segment call TRBD2 is taken from the table without a DNA check. Germline CDR1 is MNHEY and CDR2 is SMNVEV (reference sequence). The CDR3 numbers 13 amino acids, ends counted. CDR3 residues: CASSSSYQETQYF.

The CDR3 loop is CAWENSFEQYF. In nucleotides, the CDR3 is TGTGCCTGGGAAAATAGCTTCGAGCAGTACTTC. This sequence joins TRBV30 and TRBJ2-7; no reliable D call. Per germline, CDR1 GTSNPN and CDR2 SVGIG (reference sequence). The CDR3 is 11 amino acids. The V and J ends lost 5 bases and 6 bases respectively, with 11 bases between them.

This chain uses TRBV18 with TRBJ2-7, with 7 bases that match TRBD1. In germline, CDR1 is KGHSH, CDR2 LQKENI. CDR3 size: 14 residues. Trimming at V came to 3 bases and at J to 2 bases, leaving 4 bases not matched to a gene. DNA of the CDR3: TGTGCCAGCTCACCCCGGGACAGAGCCTACGAGCAGTACTTC. This codes for CASSPRDRAYEQYF.

The gene calls are TRBV28 and TRBJ2-5; 11 positions match TRBD2. Trimming took 6 bases from V and 4 from J; bases not matched to a gene: 7. The germline CDR1 and CDR2 sequences are MDHEN and SYDVKM. The CDR3 runs to 15 residues. The CDR3 sequence: CASRLAGGVVETQYF. Written as DNA, the CDR3 is TGTGCCAGCAGGCTAGCGGGAGGCGTGGTAGAGACCCAGTACTTC.

This clone was observed once. The chain joins TRBV30 to TRBJ2-7; tentatively, D is TRBD2 (5 bases). CDR1 and CDR2 from the germline V gene are GTSNPN and SVGIG (reference sequence). Trimming pared 3 bases from V and 5 bases from J, leaving 20 bases between. CDR3 length: 15 amino acids. As DNA, the CDR3 is TGTGCCTGGAGCCCCCTTTTCGAGGGAGCGGACGAGCAGTACTTC. Residues: CAWSPLFEGADEQYF. Using reference TRBV30 and TRBJ2-7 for the parts outside the CDR3, the full variable domain is SQTIHQWPATLVQPVGSPLSLECTVEGTSNPNLYWYRQAAGRGLQLLFYSVGIGQISSEVPQNLSASRPQDRQFILSSKKLLLSDSGFYLCAWSPLFEGADEQYFGPGTRLTVT.

This chain links TRBV6-2 or TRBV6-3 with TRBJ2-1, with TRBD2 identical over 8 bases. The CDR3 loop spans 15 amino acids. Germline CDR1 reads MNHEY; CDR2 reads SVGEGT. Trimming removed 5 bases from V and 8 bases from J; junction bases left unmatched: 11. The CDR3 region is CASSHAGGRVDEQFF. CDR3 nucleotide sequence: TGTGCCAGCAGTCACGCGGGAGGACGTGTGGATGAGCAGTTCTTC.

This clone has only a few counts. The chain links TRBV10-3 to TRBJ2-7; 7 positions match TRBD1. There are 16 residues in the CDR3. V shed 0 bases, J shed 5 bases, and the junction held 10 bases outside the gene matches. CDR1 and CDR2 (germline): ENHRY, SYGVKD. CDR3 nucleotide sequence: TGTGCCATCAGTGAGTCGGTGGGGACAGCGACCCACGAGCAGTACTTC. Translation gives CAISESVGTATHEQYF.

The chain employs TRBV18 and TRBJ1-1; tentatively, D is TRBD1 (5 bases). Per the germline V gene, CDR1 is KGHSH and CDR2 is LQKENI. The germline V and J ends were trimmed by 5 bases and 3 bases, with 19 bases remaining between them. CDR3 length: 16 amino acids. The chain's CDR3 is CASSKTGVIGDTEAFF. In nucleotides, the CDR3 is TGTGCCAGCTCAAAAACGGGGGTAATTGGGGACACTGAAGCTTTCTTT.